There are many counts of the clone carrying this T cell receptor (beta chain). The antigen is undetermined. V lost 5 bases and J lost 4, with 11 bases in between. This CDR3 is built from 13 residues. Germline loops: CDR1 SEHNR, CDR2 FQNEAQ (reference sequence). Each TCR cDNA molecule carried a unique molecular identifier. TCRdb called the 5' RACE reads again in MiXCR, with one record for every CDR3 protein. The sample gives about 39,000 distinct CDR3 sequences, 5.8% of which show up once; roughly 11% is in the top ten. Time point indicated: sample taken at primary tumor resection. Sequencing was performed on whole RNA extracted from tumor and nontumor lung tissue, or from frozen PBMC, and the material was left unsorted. The 55 to 90 donors had untreated early-stage non-small cell lung cancer. The sample is drawn from a study of spatial heterogeneity in lung cancer. As for the study in general: Compared with alpha-chain sequences, beta-chain sequences were consistently detected in greater numbers. Study-wide points: Resection saw ubiquitous expanded tumor TCRs appear in blood more than follow-up did.

The source of this sequence is a male donor with early-stage non-small cell lung cancer. The chain employs TRBV7-9 and TRBJ2-5; D gene uncertain. Here the sequenced sample was PBMCs, taken at surgery. The CDR3 sequence: CASSPNQGETQYF. DNA of the CDR3: TGTGCCAGCAGCCCCAATCAAGGAGAGACCCAGTACTTC.